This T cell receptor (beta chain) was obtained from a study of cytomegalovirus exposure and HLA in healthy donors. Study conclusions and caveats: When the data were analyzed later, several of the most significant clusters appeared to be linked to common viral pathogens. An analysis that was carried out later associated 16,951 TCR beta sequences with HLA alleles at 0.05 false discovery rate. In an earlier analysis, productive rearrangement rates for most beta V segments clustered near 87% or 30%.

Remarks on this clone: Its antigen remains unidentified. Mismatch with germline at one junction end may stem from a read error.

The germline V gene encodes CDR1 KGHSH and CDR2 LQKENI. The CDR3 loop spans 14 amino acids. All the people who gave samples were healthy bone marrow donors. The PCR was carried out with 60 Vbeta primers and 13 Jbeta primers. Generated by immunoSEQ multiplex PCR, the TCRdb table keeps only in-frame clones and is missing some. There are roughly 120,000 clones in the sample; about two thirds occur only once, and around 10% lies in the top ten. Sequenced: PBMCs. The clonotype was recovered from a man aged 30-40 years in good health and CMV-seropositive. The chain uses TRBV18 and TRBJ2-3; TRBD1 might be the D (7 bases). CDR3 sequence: CANSPGRGADTQYF. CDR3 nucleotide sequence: TGTGCCAACTCACCGGGCAGGGGGGCAGATACGCAGTATTTT.